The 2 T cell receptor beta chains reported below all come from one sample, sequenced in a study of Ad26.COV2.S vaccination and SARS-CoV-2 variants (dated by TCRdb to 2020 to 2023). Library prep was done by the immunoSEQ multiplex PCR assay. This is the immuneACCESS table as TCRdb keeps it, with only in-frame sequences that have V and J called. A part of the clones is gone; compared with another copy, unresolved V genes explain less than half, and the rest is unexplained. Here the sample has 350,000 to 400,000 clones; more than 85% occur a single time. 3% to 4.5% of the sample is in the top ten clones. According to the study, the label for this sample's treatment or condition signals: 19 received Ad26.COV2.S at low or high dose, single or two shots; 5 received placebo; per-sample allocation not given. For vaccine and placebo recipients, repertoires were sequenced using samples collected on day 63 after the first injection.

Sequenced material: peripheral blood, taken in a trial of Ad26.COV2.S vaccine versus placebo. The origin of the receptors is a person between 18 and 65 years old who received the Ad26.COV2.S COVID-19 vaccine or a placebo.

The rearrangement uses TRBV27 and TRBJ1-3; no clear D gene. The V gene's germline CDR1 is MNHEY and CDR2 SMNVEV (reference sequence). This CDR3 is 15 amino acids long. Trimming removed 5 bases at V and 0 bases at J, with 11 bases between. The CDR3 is CASSKTFSSGNTIYF. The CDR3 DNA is TGTGCCAGCAGTAAGACATTCTCCTCTGGAAACACCATATATTTT.

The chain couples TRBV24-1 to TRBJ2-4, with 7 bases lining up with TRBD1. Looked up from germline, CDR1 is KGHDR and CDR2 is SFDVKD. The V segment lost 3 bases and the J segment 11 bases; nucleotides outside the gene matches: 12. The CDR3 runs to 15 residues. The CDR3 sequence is CATSDPGQDPGVQYF. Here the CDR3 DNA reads TGTGCCACCAGTGATCCCGGACAGGACCCTGGCGTTCAGTACTTC.